The 32 T cell receptor beta chains in this list originate from one sample, sequenced in a study of blood T cell repertoires in COVID-19. Profiled with immunoSEQ multiplex PCR; TCRdb holds only in-frame clones, not every one. This sample has 37,000 or so clones, with about 84% found just once. Material for sequencing was peripheral blood. The receptors were sampled from an elderly man with active or convalescent COVID-19.

The DNA for the CDR3 is TGTGCCAGCATTCGGAGCGGGACAAGCAGTGAGCAGTTCTTC. This sequence encodes CASIRSGTSSEQFF. The chain carries TRBV6-4 and TRBJ2-1, with D possibly being TRBD2 (7 bases). The germline V and J ends were trimmed by 7 bases and 9 bases, with 19 bases remaining between them. This CDR3 is built from 14 residues. Per germline, CDR1 MRHNA and CDR2 SNTAGT.

The V gene is TRBV9, the J gene TRBJ2-3; perhaps TRBD2 as D (5 bases). The CDR3 is made up of 12 amino acids. In germline, CDR1 is SGDLS, CDR2 YYNGEE. Trimming took off 3 bases at V and 6 bases at J, with 8 bases between the two ends. The CDR3 reads CASSAGLDTQYF. In DNA, the CDR3 is TGTGCCAGCAGCGCCGGACTGGATACGCAGTATTTT.

The sample holds one count of this clone. The CDR3 DNA reads TGTGCCAGCAGTGAATATTCTATCGAAAAACTGTTTTTT. It yields the protein CASSEYSIEKLFF. The chain has TRBV25-1 and TRBJ1-4; no clear D. The V end lost 0 bases, the J end lost 8 bases, and 7 bases lay between the germline ends. The CDR3 covers 13 residues. Germline-derived CDR1 and CDR2 are MGHDK and SYGVNS.

V gene TRBV30 combines with J gene TRBJ2-1, with 8 nucleotides matching TRBD2. The CDR3 runs 14 residues. CDR1 is GTSNPN and CDR2 is SVGIG in the germline V gene (reference sequence). V was clipped by 8 bases and J by 9 bases; unmatched bases: 15. CDR3 in DNA: TGTGCCACTCACCGGAGCGGGAGAAAGAGTGAGCAGTTCTTC. As protein: CATHRSGRKSEQFF. The full variable domain, its missing parts supplied by reference TRBV30 and TRBJ2-1, is SQTIHQWPATLVQPVGSPLSLECTVEGTSNPNLYWYRQAAGRGLQLLFYSVGIGQISSEVPQNLSASRPQDRQFILSSKKLLLSDSGFYLCATHRSGRKSEQFFGPGTRLTVL.

The gene calls are TRBV4-3 and TRBJ2-2; D gene unclear. Germline V gene data show CDR1 as LGHNA and CDR2 as YSLEER. The CDR3 has 15 residues. V gave up 0 bases and J gave up 3 bases, with 8 bases separating them. The CDR3 loop is CASSQDAEHTGELFF. The CDR3 nucleotides are TGCGCCAGCAGCCAAGATGCGGAACACACCGGGGAGCTGTTTTTT.

The chain combines TRBV7-8 with TRBJ2-7, with 7 bases aligning to TRBD1. The germline CDR1 and CDR2 sequences are SGHVS and FQNEAQ. With 5 bases clipped from V and 0 bases from J, the junction kept 10 bases outside the gene matches. The CDR3 has 16 residues. CDR3 sequence reads: CASSSRPGQSSYEQYF. CDR3 nucleotides: TGTGCCAGCAGCAGCCGACCGGGACAGAGCTCCTACGAGCAGTACTTC.

The chain links TRBV28 to TRBJ2-7, with 8 bases lining up with TRBD1. Per germline, CDR1 MDHEN and CDR2 SYDVKM. CDR3 size: 13 residues. V lost 6 bases, J lost 4 bases, and 5 bases stayed unmatched. The DNA for the CDR3 is TGTGCCAGCAGGGGACAGGCCCAGTACGAGCAGTACTTC. It encodes CASRGQAQYEQYF. Together with reference TRBV28 and TRBJ2-7, the CDR3 gives the full variable domain: DVKVTQSSRYLVKRTGEKVFLECVQDMDHENMFWYRQDPGLGLRLIYFSYDVKMKEKGDIPEGYSVSREKKERFSLILESASTNQTSMYLCASRGQAQYEQYFGPGTRLTVT.

The chain links TRBV9 to TRBJ1-2; D remains unclear. With 0 bases removed from V and 2 bases from J, the gap between germline ends came to 8 bases. The CDR3 spans 14 residues. Germline lookup yields CDR1 SGDLS and CDR2 YYNGEE. In DNA form, the CDR3 reads TGTGCCAGCAGCGTAGATACGGGGAACTATGGCTACACCTTC. Translated: CASSVDTGNYGYTF.

The chain has TRBV9 and TRBJ1-1; D gene unclear. V was cut by 3 bases and J by 4 bases, with 10 bases left in between. The CDR3 covers 13 residues. The V gene's germline CDR1 is SGDLS and CDR2 YYNGEE. CDR3 in amino acids: CASSGSTGTEAFF. CDR3 coding DNA: TGTGCCAGCAGCGGATCCACGGGCACTGAAGCTTTCTTT.

The CDR3 loop reads CASRTGPYSNQPQHF. For the CDR3, the DNA is TGTGCCAGTAGGACGGGTCCTTATAGCAATCAGCCCCAGCATTTT. The chain recombines TRBV19 with TRBJ1-5; no clear D gene. Germline-derived CDR1 and CDR2 are LNHDA and SQIVND (reference sequence). V lost 6 bases and J 0 bases, leaving 12 bases between the germline ends. This CDR3 has 15 residues. The full variable domain, in which reference TRBV19 and TRBJ1-5 provide the parts outside the CDR3, is DGGITQSPKYLFRKEGQNVTLSCEQNLNHDAMYWYRQDPGQGLRLIYYSQIVNDFQKGDIAEGYSVSREKKESFPLTVTSAQKNPTAFYLCASRTGPYSNQPQHFGDGTRLSIL.

The chain couples TRBV15 to TRBJ2-2; 8 positions match TRBD1. The CDR3 spans 21 residues. Trimming at V came to 0 bases and at J to 3 bases, leaving 18 bases not matched to a gene. The V gene's germline CDR1 is LNHNV and CDR2 YYDKDF (reference sequence). CDR3 protein: CATSRDFEGPGGDLDTGELFF. The CDR3 DNA follows: TGTGCCACCAGCAGAGATTTTGAGGGCCCAGGGGGCGATTTAGACACCGGGGAGCTGTTTTTT.

The rearrangement uses TRBV15 and TRBJ2-2; TRBD2 agrees at 13 bases. The V gene's germline CDR1 is LNHNV and CDR2 YYDKDF (reference sequence). V trimming: 3 bases; J trimming: 4 bases; junction bases outside the gene matches: 8. The CDR3 covers 18 residues. CDR3 residues: CATSSPTSGRRSTGELFF. The CDR3 bases are TGTGCCACCAGCAGCCCGACTAGCGGGAGGCGTAGCACCGGGGAGCTGTTTTTT.

This chain uses TRBV19 with TRBJ1-1, with 9 bases matching TRBD1. CDR3 length equals 13 residues. V was clipped by 6 bases and J by 4 bases; unmatched bases: 3. Per the germline V gene, CDR1 is LNHDA and CDR2 is SQIVND (reference sequence). CDR3 DNA sequence: TGTGCCAGTAGCAAGACAGGGGGCACTGAAGCTTTCTTT. It translates to CASSKTGGTEAFF.

The chain employs TRBV6-5 and TRBJ2-5; TRBD1 matches 10 bases. Trimming at V came to 0 bases and at J to 4 bases, leaving 2 bases not matched to a gene. CDR1 and CDR2 (germline): MNHEY, SVGAGI. The CDR3 loop spans 15 amino acids. The CDR3 loop reads CASSYSTGGGETQYF. The DNA of the CDR3 is TGTGCCAGCAGTTACTCGACAGGGGGCGGAGAGACCCAGTACTTC.

This chain uses TRBV6-2 or TRBV6-3 with TRBJ2-7, with TRBD1 matching over 9 bases. This CDR3 has 13 amino acids. Losses at the gene ends were 5 bases for V and 2 bases for J; bases not matched to a gene: 1. CDR1 is MNHEY and CDR2 is SVGEGT in the germline V gene. The CDR3: CASSGTGTYEQYF. The CDR3, as DNA: TGTGCCAGCAGTGGGACAGGGACCTACGAGCAGTACTTC.

The chain employs TRBV4-1 and TRBJ2-1, with 12 bases lining up with TRBD2. Per germline, CDR1 MGHRA and CDR2 YSYEKL. CDR3 size: 16 residues. After removal of 3 bases from V and 7 bases from J, the junction contained 7 bases not matched to a gene. The CDR3 sequence: CASSQETSGRLNEQFF. DNA of the CDR3: TGCGCCAGCAGCCAGGAGACTAGCGGGAGACTTAATGAGCAGTTCTTC.

The chain recombines TRBV7-2 with TRBJ2-3; the match to TRBD2 covers 7 bases. J lost 4 bases, V lost 4 bases, and 17 bases had no gene match. This CDR3 is 18 amino acids long. Germline CDR1 and CDR2: SGHTA and FQGNSA. The CDR3 DNA reads as TGTGCCAGCAGCTCACGGATAGGTGGCGGGGGAGAGGCAGATACGCAGTATTTT. Protein sequence: CASSSRIGGGGEADTQYF.

The rearrangement uses TRBV11-3 and TRBJ2-5; 7 bases align to TRBD2. J lost 1 base, V lost 3 bases, and 2 bases had no gene match. Per germline, CDR1 SGHNT and CDR2 YENEEA. The CDR3 runs to 14 residues. CDR3 in DNA: TGTGCCAGCAGCTTGGGGGGGTCCCAAGAGACCCAGTACTTC. Its protein product is CASSLGGSQETQYF.

The J gene is TRBJ1-1, the V gene TRBV5-1, with 11 nucleotides matching TRBD1. The CDR3 extends over 14 amino acids. Per germline, CDR1 SGHRS and CDR2 YFSETQ. V lost 2 bases, J lost 5 bases, and 2 bases stayed unmatched. CDR3 residues: CASSFGTGGTEAFF. The CDR3 coding sequence is TGCGCCAGCAGCTTCGGGACAGGGGGAACTGAAGCTTTCTTT.

This chain links TRBV6-2 or TRBV6-3 with TRBJ2-3, with 10 nucleotides matching TRBD2. The junction had 18 bases not matched to a gene; V was cut back by 3 bases and J by 6 bases. Germline V CDR1 and CDR2: MNHEY, SVGEGT. The CDR3 contains 19 residues. The CDR3 loop reads CASSYGRFSPGLARDTQYF. The CDR3 region has the DNA TGTGCCAGCAGTTATGGGAGGTTCTCACCGGGACTAGCGAGGGATACGCAGTATTTT.

J is TRBJ2-3 and V is TRBV11-3, with D possibly matching TRBD2 (6 bases). The CDR3 contains 14 residues. Germline lookup yields CDR1 SGHNT and CDR2 YENEEA. V lost 4 bases, J lost 1 base, and 9 bases lay in between. The CDR3: CASSSGGGTDTQYF. In DNA, the CDR3 is TGTGCCAGCAGCTCTGGAGGGGGCACAGATACGCAGTATTTT. The full variable domain, in which reference TRBV11-3 and TRBJ2-3 provide the parts outside the CDR3, is EAGVVQSPRYKIIEKKQPVAFWCNPISGHNTLYWYLQNLGQGPELLIRYENEEAVDDSQLPKDRFSAERLKGVDSTLKIQPAELGDSAVYLCASSSGGGTDTQYFGPGTRLTVL.

The chain has TRBV19 and TRBJ1-2, with a possible D match to TRBD1 (5 bases). Germline V gene sequence: CDR1 LNHDA, CDR2 SQIVND (reference sequence). V was clipped by 4 bases and J by 4 bases, with 10 bases between them. This CDR3 region has 13 residues. The CDR3 sequence is CASSKAQGYGYTF. The DNA of the CDR3 is TGTGCCAGTAGTAAGGCCCAGGGCTATGGCTACACCTTC. Full variable domain (remainder filled in from reference TRBV19 and TRBJ1-2): DGGITQSPKYLFRKEGQNVTLSCEQNLNHDAMYWYRQDPGQGLRLIYYSQIVNDFQKGDIAEGYSVSREKKESFPLTVTSAQKNPTAFYLCASSKAQGYGYTFGSGTRLTVV.

This sequence joins TRBV7-2 and TRBJ2-6, with 10 bases that match TRBD2. Losses at the gene ends were 6 bases for V and 2 bases for J; bases not matched to a gene: 7. Germline V CDR1 and CDR2: SGHTA, FQGNSA. The CDR3 length is 17 residues. As DNA, the CDR3 is TGTGCCAGCAGTCTGACCAGCGGGGGGGCTGGGGCCAACGTCCTGACTTTC. The encoded protein is CASSLTSGGAGANVLTF.

CDR3 nucleotides: TGTGCCAGCAGCTTCGGGACTAGCGGGGAGGCAGATACGCAGTATTTT. Protein: CASSFGTSGEADTQYF. V and J are TRBV7-3 and TRBJ2-3; 13 bases match TRBD2. V lost 3 bases to trimming and J lost 4 bases; unmatched junction nucleotides: 4. Per the germline V gene, CDR1 is SGHTA and CDR2 is FQGTGA. CDR3 length equals 16 residues.

The V and J genes are TRBV27 and TRBJ2-4; the D gene is possibly TRBD2 (6 bases). Germline V gives CDR1 MNHEY, CDR2 SMNVEV (reference sequence). The germline V and J ends were trimmed by 2 bases and 0 bases, with 17 bases remaining between them. The CDR3 is made up of 18 amino acids. The CDR3 loop is CASSLRGGGTQAKNIQYF. The CDR3 nucleotides are TGTGCCAGCAGTTTAAGAGGAGGAGGGACCCAAGCCAAAAACATTCAGTACTTC.

The chain recombines TRBV6-5 with TRBJ1-3; D possibly corresponds to TRBD1 (6 bases). The V end lost 4 bases, the J end lost 13 bases, and 20 bases lay between the germline ends. Germline CDR1 MNHEY, CDR2 SVGAGI. The CDR3 spans 14 residues. The CDR3 region is CASSSGEFAPLIYF. The CDR3 DNA is TGTGCCAGCAGTTCAGGGGAGTTCGCCCCGCTTATATATTTT.

V is TRBV4-1 and J is TRBJ1-2; TRBD1 might be the D (5 bases). This CDR3 comprises 16 residues. V was pared by 3 bases and J by 3 bases, with 17 bases between. Germline V gene lookup returns CDR1 MGHRA and CDR2 YSYEKL. In DNA, the CDR3 is TGCGCCAGCAGCCAGACTTTTGCACAGGATGACTATGGCTACACCTTC. It is translated as CASSQTFAQDDYGYTF.

The V gene is TRBV6-6, the J gene TRBJ2-7; 9 nucleotides align to TRBD1. Germline values: CDR1 MNHNY, CDR2 SVGAGI (reference sequence). V dropped 2 bases and J dropped 4; count of bases not matched to a gene: 3. This CDR3 has 14 amino acids. DNA of the CDR3: TGTGCCAGCAGTTACCCGGGACAGGGTTACGAGCAGTACTTC. As protein: CASSYPGQGYEQYF.

The chain joins TRBV5-1 to TRBJ2-7, with 12 bases aligning to TRBD1. V was clipped by 0 bases and J by 4 bases; unmatched bases: 5. The germline V gene has CDR1 SGHRS and CDR2 YFSETQ. This CDR3 has 16 amino acids. The CDR3 DNA reads TGCGCCAGCAGCTTGGATGGGGGACAGGGGGCATACGAGCAGTACTTC. Translating gives CASSLDGGQGAYEQYF.

This rearrangement joins TRBV6-5 to TRBJ2-3; 8 bases fit TRBD1. Germline CDR1 and CDR2: MNHEY and SVGAGI. V lost 7 bases, J lost 2 bases, and 5 bases stayed unmatched. The CDR3 loop spans 14 amino acids. CDR3 nucleotides: TGTGCCAGCACCCGGACAGGGCCCACAGATACGCAGTATTTT. Translated, it gives CASTRTGPTDTQYF.

The J gene is TRBJ2-1, the V gene TRBV7-6; possible D gene TRBD1, 5 bases. The V end was cut by 4 bases, the J end by 8 bases, with 18 bases between. CDR1 is SGHVS, CDR2 FNYEAQ, per germline. The length of the CDR3 is 15 residues. The CDR3 DNA reads as TGTGCCAGCAGCTCAGACAGCCGCCTCTGGGATGAGCAGTTCTTC. Residues: CASSSDSRLWDEQFF.

V is TRBV6-2 or TRBV6-3 and J is TRBJ1-6; possibly TRBD1 for D (6 bases). There are 12 residues in the CDR3. V was shortened by 4 bases and J by 14 bases, with 12 bases between the two germline ends. Germline values: CDR1 MNHEY, CDR2 SVGEGT. The CDR3 DNA follows: TGTGCCAGCAGTTCTGGGACACCCACCCTCCACTTT. The encoded protein is CASSSGTPTLHF.